This T cell receptor (beta chain) was sequenced during a study of CD8+CD57+ T cells in acquired aplastic anemia. Overall study context: Roughly 3 ug was the average amount of DNA from sorted CD4+ and CD8+ cells. Healthy donors gave 10 million or so reads on average for CD4+ cells. Whole-study results and caveats: Sharing between patients and controls was observed for twenty-nine CD8+ CDR3 sequences. CD8+ Simpson's diversity did not differ significantly between patients and controls.

CDR1 is SGHTA, CDR2 FQGNSA, per germline. Including both end residues, the CDR3 is 14 amino acids long. Profiles of TCR beta VDJ and CDR3 were generated from a genomic DNA template. TCRdb used MiXCR to reprocess the reads, holding one entry per CDR3 protein. Among a few hundred thousand distinct CDR3 sequences listed, approximately 70% were seen once. To note about this clonotype: The antigen is not known. This CDR3 fails to terminate in the conserved phenylalanine or tryptophan, so it likely reflects a read error. The DNA is omitted, as the CDR3 cannot be located on it reliably, and the CDR3 follows TCRdb's listing.

V gene TRBV7-2 combines with J gene TRBJ1-6; the table calls TRBD1, which could not be checked here. The clonotype was recovered from a human donor in good health, serving as a control. Sequencing was done on a sample of sorted CD4+, CD8+, or CD8+CD57+ T cells (not recorded which) from PBMCs. This CDR3 reads CASSLTTDSKHPQI.